Listed here is a single T cell receptor (beta chain). TCRdb's table, derived via immunoSEQ multiplex PCR, lists solely in-frame clones and lacks some. The sample holds over 70,000 clones, around 93% seen once. This sample was included in a study of T cell changes during pregnancy in multiple sclerosis. The CDR3 extends over 15 amino acids. The ends lost 3 bases at V and 0 bases at J; junction bases unmatched: 6. CDR1 is SQVTM and CDR2 is ANQGSEA in the germline V gene. Sequencing used peripheral blood, obtained in the third trimester of pregnancy. V gene TRBV29-1 combines with J gene TRBJ2-3; 7 bases map to TRBD2. The TCR originated in a female donor with multiple sclerosis, enrolled in a pregnancy study. The CDR3 protein is CSVDGAGRSTDTQYF. The CDR3 coding sequence is TGCAGCGTTGATGGAGCGGGAAGGAGCACAGATACGCAGTATTTT.